Presented here are 30 T cell receptor beta chains from one specimen sequenced in a study of Graves' ophthalmopathy and Graves' hyperthyroidism. Amplification from RNA transcripts yielded the TCR beta CDR3 regions. Second-round multiplex PCR came after first-round RT-PCR with HTBI primers. TCRdb ran MiXCR on the multiplex PCR reads and lists one entry per CDR3 protein. The sample includes some 350,000 distinct CDR3 sequences, approximately 17% of them seen just once. The specimen was peripheral blood. Source of these receptors: an adult woman with stable Graves' hyperthyroidism.

At least ten counts were recorded for this clonotype. One junction end disagrees with the germline gene, perhaps due to a read error. The V and J genes are TRBV7-7 and TRBJ2-7, with D unresolved. Germline loops: CDR1 SSHAT, CDR2 FNYEAQ (reference sequence). The CDR3 totals 15 residues. In nucleotides, the CDR3 is TGTGCTAGCAGCTTAGGACCCCAGAGCTCCTACGAGCAGTACTTC. This gives the protein CASSLGPQSSYEQYF.

The chain recombines TRBV4-1 with TRBJ1-2, with 10 bases lining up with TRBD1. The trim removed 4 bases at V and 6 bases at J, leaving 8 bases unmatched. CDR1 and CDR2 from the germline V gene are MGHRA and YSYEKL. There are 15 residues in the CDR3. CDR3 DNA sequence: TGCGCCAGCAGCCCCCGGGACAGGGGCGAAGATGGCTACACCTTC. It codes for CASSPRDRGEDGYTF.

This clonotype was counted ten times or more. The V call is TRBV20-1, the J call TRBJ2-5; 8 nucleotides agree with TRBD1. The CDR3 runs 14 residues. The V gene's germline CDR1 is DFQATT and CDR2 SNEGSKA (reference sequence). Germline trimming cut 6 bases from V and 4 bases from J; bases unmatched to any gene: 10. The CDR3 DNA reads TGCAGTGCCGGGGGCCAGGGGGCGGGAGAGACCCAGTACTTC. It yields the protein CSAGGQGAGETQYF.

This clonotype has just a few counts. The rearrangement uses TRBV19 and TRBJ1-1; 7 positions match TRBD1. The CDR3 runs to 14 residues. The germline gives CDR1 LNHDA, CDR2 SQIVND (reference sequence). V was clipped by 7 bases and J by 6 bases; unmatched bases: 11. CDR3 protein: CASNNFGDSSEAFF. The CDR3 nucleotides are TGTGCCAGTAACAACTTCGGGGACAGCTCTGAAGCTTTCTTT.

This clonotype was observed at least ten times. The chain links TRBV7-8 to TRBJ1-2, with D hard to call. V lost 2 bases and J lost 4, with 11 bases in between. CDR1 and CDR2 (germline): SGHVS, FQNEAQ. This CDR3 contains 14 residues. CDR3 bases: TGTGCCAGCAGCTTATTTACAGACTTCTATGGCTACACCTTC. This translates into CASSLFTDFYGYTF.

This clonotype occurred many times. The genes are TRBV18 and TRBJ1-2; D is ambiguous. Germline CDR1 and CDR2: KGHSH and LQKENI. The CDR3 is 12 residues long. The ends were cut back, 8 bases at V and 5 bases at J, with 12 bases in the middle. This CDR3 is CASSPGGYGYTF. Here the CDR3 DNA reads TGTGCCAGCAGCCCCGGCGGGTATGGCTACACCTTC. Filled out from reference TRBV18 and TRBJ1-2, the complete variable domain reads NAGVMQNPRHLVRRRGQEARLRCSPMKGHSHVYWYRQLPEEGLKFMVYLQKENIIDESGMPKERFSAEFPKEGPSILRIQQVVRGDSAAYFCASSPGGYGYTFGSGTRLTVV.

This clonotype was seen a few times. A much larger clone differs by one base, so this may be a read error. The rearrangement joins TRBV25-1 to TRBJ2-6; either TRBD1 or TRBD2 may fit D (6 bases each). With 4 bases removed from V and 5 bases from J, the gap between germline ends came to 12 bases. CDR1 is MGHDK and CDR2 is SYGVNS in the germline V gene. The CDR3 runs to 15 residues. The CDR3 nucleotides are TGTGCCAGCAGTGTGGGGGGCAGCCGGGCCAACGTCCTGACTTTC. Translated, it gives CASSVGGSRANVLTF.

The V and J genes are TRBV24-1 and TRBJ1-2, with D hard to call. CDR1 and CDR2 (germline): KGHDR, SFDVKD. This CDR3 has 12 amino acids. Trimming removed 5 bases at V and 1 base at J, with 4 bases between. The CDR3 bases are TGTGCCACCAGTGGCGGTAACTATGGCTACACCTTC. Translating it yields CATSGGNYGYTF.

In this sample, this clonotype turned up a few times. The rearrangement links TRBV4-2 to TRBJ1-1; 10 positions agree with TRBD1. The CDR3 totals 19 residues. V lost 0 bases to trimming and J lost 5 bases; unmatched junction nucleotides: 15. From germline, CDR1 is LGHNA and CDR2 YNFKEQ. The CDR3 region is CASSQDPGAWGQGKTEAFF. The CDR3 nucleotides read TGTGCCAGCAGCCAAGACCCGGGGGCCTGGGGACAGGGGAAGACTGAAGCTTTCTTT.

This clonotype appeared many times. The V and J genes are TRBV7-2 and TRBJ2-7; D is uncertain. In germline, CDR1 is SGHTA, CDR2 FQGNSA. The CDR3 has 13 amino acids. V lost 0 bases to trimming and J lost 6 bases, with 9 bases between them. CDR3 nucleotides: TGTGCCAGCAGCTTAGCGGCCCTCGGCGAGCAGTACTTC. It is translated as CASSLAALGEQYF.

The chain has TRBV20-1 and TRBJ1-3; D gene uncertain. The CDR3 consists of 14 residues. CDR1 and CDR2 (germline): DFQATT, SNEGSKA (reference sequence). Trimming removed 0 bases at V and 0 bases at J, with 6 bases between. The CDR3 sequence is CSARDPDSGNTIYF. In DNA, the CDR3 is TGCAGTGCTAGAGATCCGGACTCTGGAAACACCATATATTTT.

With regard to this clonotype: This may come from a read error, since a much larger clone is one base off. This is likely a read error, given that the CDR3 carries no conserved phenylalanine or tryptophan at its end. The rearrangement uses TRBV4-2 and TRBJ1-1, with TRBD1 identical over 12 bases. Unmatched junction bases numbered 12, after V lost 5 bases and J lost 5 bases. The germline gives CDR1 LGHNA, CDR2 YNFKEQ. CDR3 length: 17 residues. The CDR3 bases are TGTGCCAGCAGCGCCGGGACAGGGGGCGCTTATTGGACTGAAGCTTTCGTT. Its protein product is CASSAGTGGAYWTEAFV.

This clonotype was found many times. This chain uses TRBV2 with TRBJ2-7, with 9 bases that match TRBD2. The CDR3 extends over 14 amino acids. The J segment lost 6 bases and the V segment lost 2 bases, leaving 5 bases of the junction unmatched. The germline V gene has CDR1 SNHLY and CDR2 FYNNEI. CDR3 bases: TGTGCCAGCAGTGAAATGACTAGCGGAATCGAGCAGTACTTC. It codes for CASSEMTSGIEQYF.

This clonotype is medium-sized (0.01 to 0.1%) by share. The chain carries TRBV7-8 and TRBJ1-1, with 9 bases fitting TRBD1. CDR1 is SGHVS, CDR2 FQNEAQ, per germline. The CDR3 contains 13 residues. V trimming: 5 bases; J trimming: 4 bases; junction bases outside the gene matches: 2. CDR3 residues: CASSLTGGTEAFF. CDR3 bases: TGTGCCAGCAGCCTGACAGGGGGCACTGAAGCTTTCTTT.

V gene TRBV7-2 combines with J gene TRBJ2-5; no reliable D call. Germline loops: CDR1 SGHTA, CDR2 FQGNSA. The V and J ends lost 2 bases and 2 bases respectively, with 9 bases between them. CDR3 length equals 14 residues. CDR3 protein: CASSLSRPQETQYF. The CDR3 DNA is TGTGCCAGCAGCTTATCTCGGCCACAAGAGACCCAGTACTTC.

The gene calls are TRBV12-3 or TRBV12-4 and TRBJ2-7; TRBD1 agrees at 9 bases. This CDR3 has 13 residues. The V gene end was trimmed by 7 bases and the J gene end by 4 bases; junction bases not matched to a gene: 5. CDR3 loop: CASTGQGQYEQYF. In nucleotides, the CDR3 is TGTGCCAGCACGGGACAGGGACAGTACGAGCAGTACTTC.

Ten or more counts support this clonotype. The rearrangement links TRBV28 to TRBJ1-4; the D is unclear. Germline-derived CDR1 and CDR2 are MDHEN and SYDVKM. The CDR3 consists of 15 residues. V lost 8 bases, J lost 4 bases, and 17 bases lay in between. The CDR3 bases are TGTGCCAGCCGGAGTGCCGGGAGCGGTAATGAAAAACTGTTTTTT. Translating it yields CASRSAGSGNEKLFF.

Many counts were recorded for this clonotype. This chain joins TRBV12-3 or TRBV12-4 and TRBJ1-2, with no clear D. V dropped 6 bases and J dropped 2 bases, with 7 bases sitting between them. The CDR3 runs to 12 residues. CDR3 in DNA: TGTGCCAGCAGAGAACAAAACTATGGCTACACCTTC. This encodes CASREQNYGYTF.

For this clonotype: It is likely a read error, because the conserved phenylalanine at the end of the CDR3 is missing. This chain links TRBV11-1 with TRBJ1-1; TRBD1 agrees at 7 bases. The CDR3 is 16 amino acids. Germline values: CDR1 SGHAT, CDR2 FQDESV (reference sequence). With 1 base clipped from V and 3 bases from J, the junction kept 8 bases outside the gene matches. CDR3 nucleotides: TGTGCCAGCAGCTTAGACTCGGGACAGTGTTACACTGAAGCTTTCTCT. This sequence encodes CASSLDSGQCYTEAFS.

This clonotype was counted ten times or more. The chain carries TRBV11-2 and TRBJ2-5; D is tentatively TRBD1 or TRBD2 (5 bases each). The CDR3 loop spans 14 amino acids. Per the germline V gene, CDR1 is SGHAT and CDR2 is FQNNGV. V shed 1 base and J shed 5 bases, with 11 bases lying between them. Written as DNA, the CDR3 is TGTGCCAGCAGCTTAGCTGGGGGATGGGAGACCCAGTACTTC. Protein: CASSLAGGWETQYF.

This clonotype was recorded many times. The chain is built from TRBV10-1 and TRBJ1-1, with D hard to call. The CDR3 is made up of 20 amino acids. Germline lookup yields CDR1 WNHNN and CDR2 SYGVQD (reference sequence). Trimming removed 5 bases from V and 1 base from J, with 29 bases in between. The CDR3: CASSPVRRLGSLARNTEAFF. In nucleotides, the CDR3 is TGCGCCAGCAGTCCAGTTCGGAGGCTGGGGTCCCTTGCGAGGAACACTGAAGCTTTCTTT.

This clonotype was found many times. This sequence joins TRBV28 and TRBJ1-1, with 7 positions matching TRBD1. CDR1 and CDR2 (germline): MDHEN, SYDVKM. CDR3 length: 14 residues. V was clipped by 7 bases and J by 1 base; unmatched bases: 6. CDR3 sequence: CASIAGTANTEAFF. The CDR3 nucleotides are TGTGCCAGCATCGCAGGGACAGCGAACACTGAAGCTTTCTTT. The full variable domain, its missing parts supplied by reference TRBV28 and TRBJ1-1, is DVKVTQSSRYLVKRTGEKVFLECVQDMDHENMFWYRQDPGLGLRLIYFSYDVKMKEKGDIPEGYSVSREKKERFSLILESASTNQTSMYLCASIAGTANTEAFFGQGTRLTVV.

This clonotype was seen repeatedly, ten times or more. The V and J genes are TRBV7-9 and TRBJ2-2; D ambiguous. CDR1 is SEHNR, CDR2 FQNEAQ, per germline (reference sequence). CDR3 length equals 15 residues. V lost 3 bases and J lost 5, with 13 bases in between. CDR3 residues: CASSFPPSDTGELFF. The CDR3 DNA follows: TGTGCCAGCAGCTTCCCTCCGTCTGATACCGGGGAGCTGTTTTTT.

For this clonotype: This may come from a read error, since a much larger clone is one base off. The CDR3 coding sequence is TGTGCCAGCAGCCCGTCGGTGGGAGGGCAGGTTCTCAGTACGTACTTC. It encodes CASSPSVGGQVLSTYF. V and J are TRBV11-1 and TRBJ2-7; 7 bases agree with TRBD2. After removal of 5 bases from V and 12 bases from J, the junction contained 22 bases not matched to a gene. This CDR3 contains 16 residues. Germline CDR1 and CDR2: SGHAT and FQDESV (reference sequence).

In this sample, this clonotype turned up many times. The rearrangement uses TRBV7-8 and TRBJ2-7; 9 nucleotides align to TRBD1. After removal of 1 base from V and 1 base from J, the junction contained 2 bases not matched to a gene. The CDR3 is 15 residues long. The germline gives CDR1 SGHVS, CDR2 FQNEAQ. CDR3 amino acids: CASSLGGQGSYEQYF. CDR3 coding DNA: TGTGCCAGCAGCTTAGGGGGACAGGGTTCCTACGAGCAGTACTTC.

This sequence joins TRBV3-1 and TRBJ2-7; D gene uncertain. V lost 1 base, J lost 1 base, and 20 bases lay in between. Germline CDR1 LGHDT, CDR2 YNNKEL (reference sequence). The CDR3 extends over 18 amino acids. DNA for the CDR3: TGTGCCAGCAGCCAAGGTGGGTTAGGGCGGATAGGATCCTACGAGCAGTACTTC. Its protein is CASSQGGLGRIGSYEQYF.

This clonotype was observed many times. CDR3: CASGSLRTPKNIQYF. CDR3 nucleotide sequence: TGTGCTAGTGGCTCCCTGCGGACGCCTAAAAACATTCAGTACTTC. The J gene is TRBJ2-4, the V gene TRBV12-5; D not resolved. This CDR3 region has 15 residues. V was shortened by 6 bases and J by 4 bases, with 16 bases between the two germline ends. CDR1 is LGHNT, CDR2 FRNRAP, per germline.

This clonotype was observed many times. J is TRBJ1-5 and V is TRBV6-5; D unclear. The CDR3 extends over 14 amino acids. V gave up 2 bases and J gave up 1 base, with 6 bases separating them. Germline V gene sequence: CDR1 MNHEY, CDR2 SVGAGI. The CDR3 DNA reads as TGTGCCAGCAGTTACACAGTGAGCAATCAGCCCCAGCATTTT. It yields the protein CASSYTVSNQPQHF.

This clonotype was recorded many times. V is TRBV2 and J is TRBJ2-7, with no clear D. V was cut by 1 base and J by 3 bases, with 10 bases left in between. Germline assignment: CDR1 SNHLY and CDR2 FYNNEI. The CDR3 length is 14 residues. This chain's CDR3 is CASSEVGFNYEQYF. The CDR3 DNA sequence: TGTGCCAGCAGTGAAGTGGGTTTTAACTACGAGCAGTACTTC.

The table lists this clonotype with many counts. The J gene is TRBJ1-5, the V gene TRBV3-1; perhaps TRBD1 as D (5 bases). In germline, CDR1 is LGHDT, CDR2 YNNKEL (reference sequence). V lost 0 bases and J lost 7, with 7 bases in between. This CDR3 region has 13 residues. The CDR3 region is CASSQDGDQPQHF. The CDR3 bases are TGTGCCAGCAGCCAAGATGGGGACCAGCCCCAGCATTTT. Full variable domain (outside the CDR3, taken from reference TRBV3-1 and TRBJ1-5): DTAVSQTPKYLVTQMGNDKSIKCEQNLGHDTMYWYKQDSKKFLKIMFSYNNKELIINETVPNRFSPKSPDKAHLNLHINSLELGDSAVYFCASSQDGDQPQHFGDGTRLSIL.